The 30 T cell receptor beta chains presented below share a single source sample, sequenced in a study of T cells in Graves' hyperthyroidism and ophthalmopathy. Researchers amplified the TCR beta CDR3 regions from RNA transcripts. A set of HTBI primers served as the primers for a first-round RT-PCR of the TCR CDR3. TCRdb itself ran the multiplex PCR reads through MiXCR, one entry per CDR3 protein. Of 530,000 or so distinct CDR3 sequences in the sample, about 15% are singletons; the top ten hold around 17%. Sequences were obtained from blood. These TCRs come from a young woman with Graves' ophthalmopathy.

This clonotype has only a few counts. The chain has TRBV20-1 and TRBJ2-1; D is possibly TRBD2 (5 bases). The CDR3 sequence is 15 residues long. Trimming removed 0 bases from V and 5 bases from J, with 14 bases in between. From germline, CDR1 is DFQATT and CDR2 SNEGSKA (reference sequence). The CDR3: CSARDLGGSNNEQFF. CDR3 bases: TGCAGTGCTAGAGATCTTGGCGGGTCCAACAATGAGCAGTTCTTC.

This clonotype occurred a few times. This chain uses TRBV5-1 with TRBJ2-1, with TRBD2 matching over 10 bases. The V segment lost 4 bases and the J segment 2 bases; nucleotides outside the gene matches: 9. CDR3 length: 17 residues. Germline V gene lookup returns CDR1 SGHRS and CDR2 YFSETQ. DNA for the CDR3: TGCGCCAGCAGCCCCCCTCTTCTAGCGGGAGCCTACAATGAGCAGTTCTTC. Translation: CASSPPLLAGAYNEQFF.

In nucleotides, the CDR3 is TGTGCCAGCAGTGAAACGGGAACAGGGTTCTCTGGAAACACCATATATTTT. It encodes CASSETGTGFSGNTIYF. The chain has TRBV2 and TRBJ1-3, with a tentative D call TRBD1 (6 bases). CDR3 length: 17 residues. Germline CDR1 is SNHLY and CDR2 is FYNNEI. The ends were cut back, 2 bases at V and 0 bases at J, with 14 bases in the middle.

The rearrangement links TRBV10-3 to TRBJ2-3; TRBD2 matches at 9 bases. There are 15 residues in the CDR3. The germline gives CDR1 ENHRY, CDR2 SYGVKD. V lost 2 bases to trimming and J lost 3 bases; unmatched junction nucleotides: 3. In nucleotides, the CDR3 is TGTGCCATCAGTGAGGGACTAGCGCGGACAGATACGCAGTATTTT. This sequence encodes CAISEGLARTDTQYF.

The chain links TRBV10-3 to TRBJ2-1, with 7 bases matching TRBD2. V shed 6 bases, J shed 0 bases, and the junction held 5 bases outside the gene matches. CDR3 length: 15 amino acids. Per the germline V gene, CDR1 is ENHRY and CDR2 is SYGVKD. In DNA form, the CDR3 reads TGTGCCATCAGCCCGGGACTAAGCTCCTACAATGAGCAGTTCTTC. Residues: CAISPGLSSYNEQFF.

A few counts support this clonotype. The genes are TRBV19 and TRBJ2-3; D is ambiguous. V gave up 3 bases and J gave up 5 bases, with 3 bases separating them. The CDR3 runs to 11 residues. Per germline, CDR1 LNHDA and CDR2 SQIVND (reference sequence). CDR3 DNA: TGTGCCAGTAGTATGAGAGATACGCAGTATTTT. Protein product: CASSMRDTQYF.

The chain has TRBV20-1 and TRBJ1-2; D call uncertain. The CDR3 spans 15 residues. The germline gives CDR1 DFQATT, CDR2 SNEGSKA (reference sequence). With 0 bases removed from V and 3 bases from J, the gap between germline ends came to 14 bases. The CDR3 nucleotides are TGCAGTGCTAGAGAAGACGGAAAGCCGCACTATGGCTACACCTTC. This translates into CSAREDGKPHYGYTF.

This clonotype showed up many times. This chain uses TRBV30 with TRBJ1-1; D gene uncertain. The CDR3 covers 13 residues. V was pared by 3 bases and J by 6 bases, with 14 bases between. CDR1 GTSNPN and CDR2 SVGIG come from the germline V gene (reference sequence). As DNA, the CDR3 is TGTGCCTGGAGACCAGGCCCAAAGGCTGAAGCTTTCTTT. Amino acid sequence: CAWRPGPKAEAFF.

This clonotype came up many times. The chain carries TRBV6-1 and TRBJ1-6; no clear D gene. The CDR3 consists of 16 residues. The V end was cut by 2 bases, the J end by 0 bases, with 8 bases between. Germline assignment: CDR1 MNHNS and CDR2 SASEGT. The DNA of the CDR3 is TGTGCCAGCAGTGAAATAGTGACCTCCTATAATTCACCCCTCCACTTT. It is translated as CASSEIVTSYNSPLHF.

This clonotype was picked up a small number of times. V and J are TRBV10-1 and TRBJ2-2, with TRBD1 as a possible D gene (6 bases). The CDR3 length is 18 residues. Looked up from germline, CDR1 is WNHNN and CDR2 is SYGVQD (reference sequence). V was trimmed by 3 bases and J by 4 bases, leaving 21 bases between them. For the CDR3, the DNA is TGCGCCAGCAGTGATTCTCGTAGATCCGACAGGCGCACCGGGGAGCTGTTTTTT. Residues: CASSDSRRSDRRTGELFF.

This clonotype was counted between two and nine times. V usage is TRBV12-5 and J usage is TRBJ1-2; D not resolved. Germline V lookup: CDR1 LGHNT, CDR2 FRNRAP. This CDR3 has 14 amino acids. The germline V and J ends were trimmed by 1 base and 3 bases, with 9 bases remaining between them. The CDR3 loop reads CASGLEGLYYGYTF. The CDR3, as DNA: TGTGCTAGTGGTTTGGAAGGGCTCTACTATGGCTACACCTTC.

V is TRBV5-1 and J is TRBJ2-7; D ambiguous. With 0 bases removed from V and 2 bases from J, the gap between germline ends came to 12 bases. Germline V gene sequence: CDR1 SGHRS, CDR2 YFSETQ. This CDR3 contains 15 residues. CDR3 nucleotide sequence: TGCGCCAGCAGCTTGGATGGGATTCCAACCTACGAGCAGTACTTC. This gives the protein CASSLDGIPTYEQYF.

This clonotype has just a few counts. The V gene is TRBV18, the J gene TRBJ1-5; maybe TRBD1 (6 bases). The length of the CDR3 is 14 residues. The V end was cut by 2 bases, the J end by 7 bases, with 12 bases between. Germline-derived CDR1 and CDR2 are KGHSH and LQKENI. CDR3 in DNA: TGTGCCAGCTCACCAGAACAGGGCGGGCAGCCCCAGCATTTT. Its translation: CASSPEQGGQPQHF.

This clonotype came up many times. The chain carries TRBV7-3 and TRBJ2-1, with D tentatively TRBD1 (6 bases). Trimming shortened V by 5 bases and J by 4 bases, and 15 bases separated the two germline ends. Germline CDR1 reads SGHTA; CDR2 reads FQGTGA. The CDR3 has 15 amino acids. Here the CDR3 reads CASSRERTAYNEQFF. The CDR3 DNA reads TGTGCCAGCAGCCGAGAGAGGACAGCTTACAATGAGCAGTTCTTC.

This clonotype appeared a few times. The V call is TRBV19, the J call TRBJ2-7, with D perhaps given as TRBD1 or TRBD2 (5 bases each). The CDR3 runs 15 residues. V was clipped by 3 bases and J by 2 bases, with 14 bases between them. The germline gives CDR1 LNHDA, CDR2 SQIVND (reference sequence). Here the CDR3 reads CASSMTGDVTYEQYF. CDR3 bases: TGTGCCAGTAGTATGACCGGGGACGTAACCTACGAGCAGTACTTC.

This clonotype was counted at least ten times. CDR3 in amino acids: CASSEMNTEAFF. DNA of the CDR3: TGTGCCAGCAGTGAGATGAACACTGAAGCTTTCTTT. The chain is built from TRBV28 and TRBJ1-1; no definite D call. Trimming cost V 5 bases and J 0 bases, with 4 bases left between them. Germline lookup yields CDR1 MDHEN and CDR2 SYDVKM. This CDR3 has 12 residues.

There are many counts of this clonotype. The chain carries TRBV28 and TRBJ1-1, with D unresolved. CDR3 size: 14 residues. Per the germline V gene, CDR1 is MDHEN and CDR2 is SYDVKM. V lost 2 bases, J lost 4 bases, and 11 bases lay in between. The CDR3 is CASSLRAWGTEAFF. The CDR3, as DNA: TGTGCCAGCAGTTTACGCGCATGGGGCACTGAAGCTTTCTTT.

This clonotype was counted many times. A read error may produce the germline difference seen at one junction end. The chain combines TRBV5-6 with TRBJ2-2, with D perhaps matching TRBD1 or TRBD2 (5 bases each). This CDR3 has 15 residues. Looked up from germline, CDR1 is SGHDT and CDR2 is YYEEEE. The CDR3: CASSLGTVNTGELFF. CDR3 DNA sequence: TGCGCCAGCAGCCTGGGGACGGTGAACACCGGGGAGCTGTTTTTT. Variable domain in full (rest from reference TRBV5-6 and TRBJ2-2): DAGVTQSPTHLIKTRGQQVTLRCSPKSGHDTVSWYQQALGQGPQFIFQYYEEEERQRGNFPDRFSGHQFPNYSSELNVNALLLGDSALYLCASSLGTVNTGELFFGEGSRLTVL.

This clonotype has only a few counts. The V and J genes are TRBV7-2 and TRBJ2-7, with 8 bases that match TRBD2. The CDR3 runs 15 residues. Germline-derived CDR1 and CDR2 are SGHTA and FQGNSA. The V gene end was trimmed by 3 bases and the J gene end by 3 bases; junction bases not matched to a gene: 7. The DNA for the CDR3 is TGTGCCAGCAGCTTGGGGGCGGGAGGTGGCTACGAGCAGTACTTC. As protein: CASSLGAGGGYEQYF.

In this sample, this clonotype turned up many times. The chain has TRBV29-1 and TRBJ2-7, with 15 bases matching TRBD2. The CDR3 totals 15 residues. Germline V gene lookup returns CDR1 SQVTM and CDR2 ANQGSEA. Trimming at V came to 6 bases and at J to 5 bases, leaving 8 bases not matched to a gene. The CDR3 DNA sequence: TGCAGCGTCAACGCGGGACTAGCGGGAGGCCACGAGCAGTACTTC. This gives the protein CSVNAGLAGGHEQYF.

The rearrangement joins TRBV19 to TRBJ2-7; TRBD1 is a possible D gene (6 bases). The CDR3 contains 15 residues. V lost 5 bases to trimming and J lost 3 bases, with 17 bases between them. Germline V CDR1 and CDR2: LNHDA, SQIVND (reference sequence). The CDR3 nucleotides read TGTGCCAGTAGTCCGGCACAGGGTGGAGACTACGAGCAGTACTTC. This gives the protein CASSPAQGGDYEQYF.

This clonotype has at least ten counts. This chain joins TRBV3-1 and TRBJ1-1; 8 bases fit TRBD1. Germline CDR1 LGHDT, CDR2 YNNKEL (reference sequence). The CDR3 is made up of 14 amino acids. The V gene end was trimmed by 2 bases and the J gene end by 4 bases; junction bases not matched to a gene: 3. This chain's CDR3 is CASSQKTGGTEAFF. Written as DNA, the CDR3 is TGTGCCAGCAGCCAAAAAACAGGGGGCACTGAAGCTTTCTTT.

Notes on this clonotype: A much larger clone differs from this one at a single base, so this may be a read error. The chain joins TRBV28 to TRBJ2-3; 8 bases are shared with TRBD2. The germline gives CDR1 MDHEN, CDR2 SYDVKM. The CDR3 is 15 residues long. Here the CDR3 reads CASSTLGGRTDTRYF. The CDR3 nucleotides are TGTGCCAGCAGTACCCTTGGCGGGAGGACAGATACGCGGTATTTT.

The J gene is TRBJ2-7, the V gene TRBV29-1; no clear D. The germline V gene encodes CDR1 SQVTM and CDR2 ANQGSEA. CDR3 length: 13 residues. Trimming cost V 5 bases and J 2 bases, with 13 bases left between them. CDR3 DNA sequence: TGCAGCGTTAGCCCCCGAGACACCTACGAGCAGTACTTC. Protein sequence: CSVSPRDTYEQYF.

This clonotype was detected many times. The chain combines TRBV12-3 or TRBV12-4 with TRBJ2-3, with D tentatively TRBD2 (5 bases). V lost 2 bases and J lost 1, with 10 bases in between. The CDR3 spans 15 residues. The CDR3 nucleotides read TGTGCCAGCAGTTTAATGGCTAGCCGCACAGATACGCAGTATTTT. This sequence encodes CASSLMASRTDTQYF.

Ten or more counts support this clonotype. CDR3 sequence reads: CASSLVSGTEAFF. CDR3 coding DNA: TGTGCCAGCAGCTTAGTCAGCGGAACTGAAGCTTTCTTT. The chain is built from TRBV11-2 and TRBJ1-1; no reliable D call. Trimming took off 1 base at V and 5 bases at J, with 8 bases between the two ends. This CDR3 is built from 13 residues. Germline V gene lookup returns CDR1 SGHAT and CDR2 FQNNGV.

This clonotype was detected many times. The rearrangement uses TRBV5-1 and TRBJ2-2; 9 bases agree with TRBD2. V lost 0 bases and J lost 6; bases outside the gene matches: 9. The CDR3 sequence is 17 residues long. CDR1 SGHRS and CDR2 YFSETQ come from the germline V gene. DNA of the CDR3: TGCGCCAGCAGCTTGGGCTTTAGCGGGAGTATGGCCGGGGAGCTGTTTTTT. Translated, it gives CASSLGFSGSMAGELFF.

This clonotype has ten or more counts. CDR3 DNA: TGTGCCAGCAGCTTGGGTAGCCGTCCAGGGAGCTCCTACAATGAGCAGTTCTTC. It translates to CASSLGSRPGSSYNEQFF. V usage is TRBV7-9 and J usage is TRBJ2-1; D may correspond to TRBD1 or TRBD2 (5 bases each). CDR1 and CDR2 from the germline V gene are SEHNR and FQNEAQ (reference sequence). Trimming removed 3 bases at V and 0 bases at J, with 18 bases between. The CDR3 is 18 residues long.

At least ten counts were recorded for this clonotype. The gene calls are TRBV6-2 or TRBV6-3 and TRBJ1-1; perhaps TRBD1 as D (5 bases). Germline V gene sequence: CDR1 MNHEY, CDR2 SVGEGT. CDR3 length equals 15 residues. The germline V and J ends were trimmed by 6 bases and 4 bases, with 18 bases remaining between them. CDR3 amino acids: CASSAGNAGTTEAFF. The DNA of the CDR3 is TGTGCCAGCAGCGCAGGGAACGCCGGGACCACTGAAGCTTTCTTT.

The CDR3, as DNA: TGTGCCAGCAGCTTGGAGGTACAGTCCTACGAGCAGTACTTC. It translates to CASSLEVQSYEQYF. This chain links TRBV5-8 with TRBJ2-7; no definite D call. V was pared by 0 bases and J by 1 base, with 8 bases between. The germline V gene encodes CDR1 SGHTS and CDR2 YDEGEE. The CDR3 runs 14 residues.